The T cell receptor (beta chain) described here comes from a study of metastatic and nonmetastatic thyroid tumors. TCRdb ran MiXCR on the PCR reads. This table holds about 13,000 clones, 20% to 30% found once. Germline CDR1 MNHEY, CDR2 SMNVEV (reference sequence). The V end lost 6 bases, the J end lost 2 bases, and 14 bases lay between the germline ends. CDR3 length: 15 amino acids. This clone appeared a few times. All patients reached thyroid surgery having received no treatment beforehand. This TCR derives from a female donor with papillary thyroid cancer or a benign thyroid nodule (not recorded which). Some clones in this sample may be carry-over from other donors' samples. Sequencing input: adjacent normal tissue. This chain uses TRBV27 with TRBJ1-3; tentative D call: TRBD1 (6 bases). The CDR3 DNA is TGTGCCAGCAGCAGGGGTAAGGTCCCTGGAAACACCATATATTTT. It yields the protein CASSRGKVPGNTIYF.